Below, one TCR beta chain is given with its context. TCRdb keeps only in-frame clones here, not all; method: immunoSEQ multiplex PCR. Among some 100,000 clones listed, around nine tenths were seen once. V was clipped by 5 bases and J by 10 bases; unmatched bases: 19. The germline gives CDR1 MNHEY, CDR2 SMNVEV (reference sequence). The CDR3 totals 19 residues. These data are taken from a study of T cell changes during pregnancy in multiple sclerosis. The V and J genes are TRBV27 and TRBJ2-3, with 15 bases identical to TRBD2. The source material was peripheral blood, sampled in the second trimester of pregnancy. The origin of this receptor is a female donor with multiple sclerosis, enrolled in a pregnancy study. CDR3 DNA: TGTGCCAGCAGTCTGGGACTAGCGGGGGGCCCCACCCCAATTGGGTCGCAGTATTTT. Amino acid sequence: CASSLGLAGGPTPIGSQYF.